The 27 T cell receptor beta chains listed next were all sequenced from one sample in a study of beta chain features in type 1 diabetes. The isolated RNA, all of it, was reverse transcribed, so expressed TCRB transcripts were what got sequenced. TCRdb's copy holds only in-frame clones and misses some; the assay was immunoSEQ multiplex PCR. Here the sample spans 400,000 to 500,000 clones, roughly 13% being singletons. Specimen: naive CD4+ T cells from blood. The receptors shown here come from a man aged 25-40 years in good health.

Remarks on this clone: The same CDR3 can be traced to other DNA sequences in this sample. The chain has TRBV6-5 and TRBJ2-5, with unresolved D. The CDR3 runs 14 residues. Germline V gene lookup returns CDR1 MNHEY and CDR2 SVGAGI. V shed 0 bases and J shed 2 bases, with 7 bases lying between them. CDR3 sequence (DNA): TGTGCCAGCAGTTACTCGCGAGCGCAAGAGACCCAGTACTTC. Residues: CASSYSRAQETQYF.

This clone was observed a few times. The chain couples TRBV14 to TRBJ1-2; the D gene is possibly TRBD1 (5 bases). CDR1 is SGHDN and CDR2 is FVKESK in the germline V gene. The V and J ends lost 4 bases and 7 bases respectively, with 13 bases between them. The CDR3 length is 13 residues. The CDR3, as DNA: TGTGCCAGCAGCCGCGATAGGGGTAGTGGCTACACCTTC. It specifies CASSRDRGSGYTF.

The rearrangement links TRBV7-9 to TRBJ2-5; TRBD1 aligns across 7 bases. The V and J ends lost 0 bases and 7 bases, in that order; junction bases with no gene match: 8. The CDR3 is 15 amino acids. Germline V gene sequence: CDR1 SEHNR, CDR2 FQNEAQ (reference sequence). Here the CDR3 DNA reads TGTGCCAGCAGCTTAGCATCGGGACAGAGAAGGACCCAGTACTTC. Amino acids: CASSLASGQRRTQYF.

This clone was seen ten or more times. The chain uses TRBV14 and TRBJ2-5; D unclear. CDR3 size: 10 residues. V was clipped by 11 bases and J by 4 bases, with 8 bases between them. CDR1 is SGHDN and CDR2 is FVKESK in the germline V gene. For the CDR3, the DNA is TGTGCCTTTGGGGTAGAGACCCAGTACTTC. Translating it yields CAFGVETQYF. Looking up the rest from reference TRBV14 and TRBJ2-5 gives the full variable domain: EAGVTQFPSHSVIEKGQTVTLRCDPISGHDNLYWYRRVMGKEIKFLLHFVKESKQDESGMPNNRFLAERTGGTYSTLKVQPAELEDSGVYFCAFGVETQYFGPGTRLLVL.

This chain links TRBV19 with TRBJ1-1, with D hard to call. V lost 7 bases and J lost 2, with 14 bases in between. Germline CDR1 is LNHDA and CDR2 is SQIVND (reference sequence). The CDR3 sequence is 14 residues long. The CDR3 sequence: CASTLRRANTEAFF. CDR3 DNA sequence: TGTGCCAGTACGCTAAGGAGAGCTAACACTGAAGCTTTCTTT.

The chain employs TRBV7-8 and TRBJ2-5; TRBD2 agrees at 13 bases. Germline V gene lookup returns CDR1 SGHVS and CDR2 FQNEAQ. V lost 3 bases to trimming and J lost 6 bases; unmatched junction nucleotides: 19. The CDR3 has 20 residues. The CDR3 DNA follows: TGTGCCAGCAGCTTGGGGGGACTAGCGGGATCTAGGGGCAGTTTGAAGACCCAGTACTTC. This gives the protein CASSLGGLAGSRGSLKTQYF.

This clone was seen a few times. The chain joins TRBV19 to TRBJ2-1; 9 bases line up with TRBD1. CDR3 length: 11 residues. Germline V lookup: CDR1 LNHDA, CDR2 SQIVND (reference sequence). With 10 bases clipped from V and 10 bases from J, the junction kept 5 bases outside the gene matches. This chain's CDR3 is CATGTGWEQFF. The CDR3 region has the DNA TGTGCCACCGGGACAGGGTGGGAGCAGTTCTTC.

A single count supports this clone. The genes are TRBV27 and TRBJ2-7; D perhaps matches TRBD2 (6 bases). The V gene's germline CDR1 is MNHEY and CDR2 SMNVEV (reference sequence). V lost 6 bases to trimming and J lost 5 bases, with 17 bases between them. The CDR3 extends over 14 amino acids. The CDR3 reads CASSRSPGRHEQYF. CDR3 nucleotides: TGTGCCAGCAGCCGGTCTCCGGGGAGGCACGAGCAGTACTTC.

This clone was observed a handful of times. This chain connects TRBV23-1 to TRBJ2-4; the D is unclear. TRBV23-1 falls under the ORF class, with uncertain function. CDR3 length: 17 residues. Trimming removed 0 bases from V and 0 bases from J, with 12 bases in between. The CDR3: CASSQSDPGVAKNIQYF. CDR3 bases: TGCGCCAGCAGTCAATCGGATCCCGGCGTAGCCAAAAACATTCAGTACTTC.

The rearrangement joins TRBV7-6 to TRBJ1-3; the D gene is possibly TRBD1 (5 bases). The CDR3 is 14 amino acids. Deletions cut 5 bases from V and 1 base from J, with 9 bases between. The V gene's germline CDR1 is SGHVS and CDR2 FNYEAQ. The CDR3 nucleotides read TGTGCCAGCAGCCAACAGGAATCTGGAAACACCATATATTTT. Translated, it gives CASSQQESGNTIYF.

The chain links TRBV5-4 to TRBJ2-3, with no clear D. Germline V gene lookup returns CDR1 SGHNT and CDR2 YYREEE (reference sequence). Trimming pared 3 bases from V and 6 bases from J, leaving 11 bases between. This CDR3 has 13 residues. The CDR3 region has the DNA TGTGCCAGCAGCTCCCCAGGTGCGGATACGCAGTATTTT. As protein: CASSSPGADTQYF.

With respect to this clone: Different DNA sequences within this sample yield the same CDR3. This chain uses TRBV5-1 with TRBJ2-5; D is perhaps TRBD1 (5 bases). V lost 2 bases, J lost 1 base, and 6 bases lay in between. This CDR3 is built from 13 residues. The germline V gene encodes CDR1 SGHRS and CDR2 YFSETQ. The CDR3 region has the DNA TGCGCCAGCAGCTTAGGGGCCCAAGAGACCCAGTACTTC. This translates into CASSLGAQETQYF.

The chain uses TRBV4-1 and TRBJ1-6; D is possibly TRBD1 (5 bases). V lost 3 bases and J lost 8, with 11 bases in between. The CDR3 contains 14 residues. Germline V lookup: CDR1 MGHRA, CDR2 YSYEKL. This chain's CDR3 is CASSQAGWDSPLHF. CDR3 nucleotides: TGCGCCAGCAGCCAGGCAGGGTGGGATTCACCCCTCCACTTT.

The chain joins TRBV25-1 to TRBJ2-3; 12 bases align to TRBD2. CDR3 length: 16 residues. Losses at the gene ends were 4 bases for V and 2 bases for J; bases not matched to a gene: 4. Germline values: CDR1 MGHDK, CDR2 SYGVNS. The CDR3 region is CASSGRTSGITDTQYF. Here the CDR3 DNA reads TGTGCCAGCAGTGGACGGACTAGCGGGATCACAGATACGCAGTATTTT.

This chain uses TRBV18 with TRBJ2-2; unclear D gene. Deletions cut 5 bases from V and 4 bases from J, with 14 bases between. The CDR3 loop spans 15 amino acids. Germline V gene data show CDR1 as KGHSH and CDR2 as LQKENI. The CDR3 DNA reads TGTGCCAGCTCATCGGTCAACTCAGCCACCGGGGAGCTGTTTTTT. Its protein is CASSSVNSATGELFF.

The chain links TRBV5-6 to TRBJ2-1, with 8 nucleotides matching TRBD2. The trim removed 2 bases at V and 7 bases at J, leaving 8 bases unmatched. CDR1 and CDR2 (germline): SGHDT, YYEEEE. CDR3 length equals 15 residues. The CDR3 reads CASSLLSGRRNEQFF. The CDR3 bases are TGTGCCAGCAGCTTATTAAGCGGGAGACGAAATGAGCAGTTCTTC.

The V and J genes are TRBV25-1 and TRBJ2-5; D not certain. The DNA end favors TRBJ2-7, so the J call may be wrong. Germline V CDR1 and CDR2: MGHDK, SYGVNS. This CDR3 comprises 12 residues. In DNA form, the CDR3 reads TGTGCCAGCAGTGGAGTTTCCTACGAGCAGTACTTC. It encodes CASSGVSYEQYF.

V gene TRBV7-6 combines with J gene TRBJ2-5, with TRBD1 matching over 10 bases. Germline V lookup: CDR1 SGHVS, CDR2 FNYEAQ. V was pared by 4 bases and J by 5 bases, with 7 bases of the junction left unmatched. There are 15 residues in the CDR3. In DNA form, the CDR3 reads TGTGCCAGCAGCTATTTACCGGACAGGGGGGAGACCCAGTACTTC. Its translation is CASSYLPDRGETQYF. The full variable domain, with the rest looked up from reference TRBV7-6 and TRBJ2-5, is GAGVSQSPRYKVTKRGQDVALRCDPISGHVSLYWYRQALGQGPEFLTYFNYEAQQDKSGLPNDRFSAERPEGSISTLTIQRTEQRDSAMYRCASSYLPDRGETQYFGPGTRLLVL.

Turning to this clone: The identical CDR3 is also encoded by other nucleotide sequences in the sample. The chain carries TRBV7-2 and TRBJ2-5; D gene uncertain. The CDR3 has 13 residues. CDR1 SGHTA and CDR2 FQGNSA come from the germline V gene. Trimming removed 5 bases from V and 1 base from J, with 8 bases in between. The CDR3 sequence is CASSPGPQETQYF. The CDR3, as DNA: TGTGCCAGCAGCCCCGGCCCCCAAGAGACCCAGTACTTC.

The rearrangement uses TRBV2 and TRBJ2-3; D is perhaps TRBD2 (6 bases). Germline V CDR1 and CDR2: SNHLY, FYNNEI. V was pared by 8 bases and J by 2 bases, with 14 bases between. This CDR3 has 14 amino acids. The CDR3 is CASQYGGSTDTQYF. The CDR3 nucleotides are TGTGCCAGCCAATATGGAGGGTCCACAGATACGCAGTATTTT.

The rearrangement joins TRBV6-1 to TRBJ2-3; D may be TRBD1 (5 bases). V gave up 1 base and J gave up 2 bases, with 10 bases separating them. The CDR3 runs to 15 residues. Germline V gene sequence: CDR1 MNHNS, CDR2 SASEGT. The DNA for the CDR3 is TGTGCCAGCAGTGAAGATGACAGCTTCACAGATACGCAGTATTTT. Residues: CASSEDDSFTDTQYF.

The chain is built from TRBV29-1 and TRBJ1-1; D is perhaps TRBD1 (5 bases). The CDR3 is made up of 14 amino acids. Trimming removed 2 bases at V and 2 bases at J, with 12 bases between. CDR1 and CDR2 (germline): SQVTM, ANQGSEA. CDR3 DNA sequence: TGCAGCGTTGAAACGGGACGGCTTAACACTGAAGCTTTCTTT. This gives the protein CSVETGRLNTEAFF.

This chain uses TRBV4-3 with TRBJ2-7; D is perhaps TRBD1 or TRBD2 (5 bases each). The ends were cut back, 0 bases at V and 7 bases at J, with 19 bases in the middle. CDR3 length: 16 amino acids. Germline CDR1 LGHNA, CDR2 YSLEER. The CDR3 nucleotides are TGCGCCAGCAGCCAAGATTTAATGGGACGGATTCCGGAGCAGTACGTC. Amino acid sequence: CASSQDLMGRIPEQYV.

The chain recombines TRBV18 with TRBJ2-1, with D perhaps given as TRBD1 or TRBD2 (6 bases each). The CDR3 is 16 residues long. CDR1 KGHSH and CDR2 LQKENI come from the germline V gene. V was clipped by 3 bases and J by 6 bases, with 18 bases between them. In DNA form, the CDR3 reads TGTGCCAGCTCACCCCTCGGGGGCCAGGGCTCCAATGAGCAGTTCTTC. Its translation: CASSPLGGQGSNEQFF.

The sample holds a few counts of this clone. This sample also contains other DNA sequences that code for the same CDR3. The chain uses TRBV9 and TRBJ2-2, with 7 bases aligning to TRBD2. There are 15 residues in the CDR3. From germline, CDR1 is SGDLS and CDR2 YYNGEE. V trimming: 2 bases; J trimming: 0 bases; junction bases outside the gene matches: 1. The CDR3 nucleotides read TGTGCCAGCAGCGTGAGCGGGGCGAACACCGGGGAGCTGTTTTTT. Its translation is CASSVSGANTGELFF.

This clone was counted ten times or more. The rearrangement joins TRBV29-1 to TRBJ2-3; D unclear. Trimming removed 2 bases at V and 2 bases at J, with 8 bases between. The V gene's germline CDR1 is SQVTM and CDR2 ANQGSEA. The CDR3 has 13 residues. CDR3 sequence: CSVEPRATDTQYF. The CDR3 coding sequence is TGCAGCGTTGAACCGCGCGCCACAGATACGCAGTATTTT.

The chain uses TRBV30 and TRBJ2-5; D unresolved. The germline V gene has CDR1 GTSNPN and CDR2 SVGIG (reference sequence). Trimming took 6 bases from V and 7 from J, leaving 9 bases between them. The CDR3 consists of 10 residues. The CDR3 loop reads CACSKGTQYF. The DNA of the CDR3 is TGTGCCTGTTCCAAAGGGACCCAGTACTTC.